This entry features one TCR beta chain sequence. The clone's antigen remains unknown. From the germline J gene comes the end of the CDR3, since the read stops 3 residues before it. TCR beta CDR3 regions were amplified by multiplex PCR using the immunoSEQ assay from an average of about 1,200 ng genomic DNA per sample. The assay corrected primer bias using a complete synthetic TCR repertoire to establish an amplification baseline. Amplicons were sequenced on the Illumina platform. Under the source paper's analysis protocol: Error correction of the sequences involved clustering with frequency ratios plus a modified nearest-neighbor algorithm, after which the sequences were analyzed in the immunoSEQ Analyzer using IMGT gene definitions. At each rarefaction depth, TCR richness and evenness were averaged over 20 rarefaction repeats, and samples with fewer sequences than the depth were excluded. Wilcoxon rank sum tests with FDR correction were used to compare relative abundances of V, D and J genes between the groups. For the blinded duplicates, the intraclass correlation was roughly 96% for TCR richness and averaged about 75% across 70 or so gene segments. Drawn from immuneACCESS, this table holds only the in-frame rearrangements with V and J called that TCRdb kept. Clones are partly lost; checked studies trace under half to an unresolved V gene and leave the rest unexplained. That table supplies the V and J calls and clone size; D and trimming were determined from the DNA. The record for this sample contains approximately 37,000 clones. The top ten clonotypes cover 5.8% of the sample.

Every participant had a single incident cervical HPV16 infection, and women with prevalent HPV16 infections were excluded. Cervical HPV DNA was detected by MY09/MY11 PCR and genotyped by dot-blot hybridization. Fifteen mL of heparinized blood were centrifuged, and the buffy coat was aliquoted, frozen at -30°C, then stored at -80°C. QIAGEN kits were used to extract genomic DNA from the buffy coat specimens. In the germline V gene (reference sequence), CDR1 corresponds to DFQATT and CDR2 to SNEGSKA. Spanning cysteine to phenylalanine, the CDR3 consists of 15 amino acids. Only the CDR3 bases that were read are kept: 36 of them, in frame from base 1. V lost 6 bases and J lost 3 bases; the stretch between them is 20 bases long. The data are from a study of T cells in women clearing cervical HPV infection (dated by TCRdb to 2016 to 2018). As for the study more broadly: The cases were fewer than 30 women with histologically confirmed HPV16-related CIN3 or worse, and 2 of these cases were invasive cancers. The roughly 23 controls were women who cleared a single incident HPV16 infection within 12 months without developing precancer or cancer. Blood from cases was collected at the visit at which the lesion was first identified, whereas blood from controls was collected once infection was no longer detected. Among cases, blood sampling occurred a median of roughly 150 days after lesion detection, with an interquartile range of roughly 85 to 220 days. Because only a few women had HLA typing data, the possibility that HLA type acted as a confounder could not be ruled out. The exploratory proof-of-principle case-control study was nested within the Guanacaste HPV Natural History Study in Costa Rica and compared TCR repertoires across cervical HPV16 outcomes. Cases were matched to controls by age within five years and by the year the sample was collected. A median age of approximately 34 years was observed in cases versus approximately 40 in controls, and no significant differences in baseline characteristics were found. In the parent cohort, 10,049 women aged 18 or older were enrolled in Guanacaste, Costa Rica, during 1993 to 1994 and were followed for roughly 7 years. Five blinded duplicates per group were added as quality controls, so that about 60 samples were obtained: approximately 50 participants and roughly ten replicates. Broad study findings and their caveats: Random forest classifiers that combined richness and V gene abundances separated cases from controls with an estimated AUC of approximately 0.79. Because T-cell numbers per sample were unknown, differences in richness could reflect varying T-cell content rather than repertoire biology. Whether associations preceded infection or resulted from infection could not be shown with the cross-sectional design, and effector/memory subsets and HPV-specific T cells were not isolated. TCR repertoire richness was significantly higher in CIN3+ cases than in controls across sequencing depths, while evenness did not differ. Cases had lower TRBV6-7 relative abundance than controls (approximately 0.1% versus 0.16%; Bonferroni P = 0.0008).

This sequence was found in a woman aged 18 to 75 with a cervical HPV16 infection that either progressed to CIN3+ or cleared (not recorded which). Rearrangement joined TRBV20-1 to TRBJ2-5, with TRBD1 tentatively as D gene (5 bases match). Sequencing was done on a sample of blood buffy coat. The CDR3 reads as follows: CSAPHWGKVKETQYF. The covered CDR3 bases are TGCAGTGCCCCACACTGGGGCAAAGTTAAAGAGACC.